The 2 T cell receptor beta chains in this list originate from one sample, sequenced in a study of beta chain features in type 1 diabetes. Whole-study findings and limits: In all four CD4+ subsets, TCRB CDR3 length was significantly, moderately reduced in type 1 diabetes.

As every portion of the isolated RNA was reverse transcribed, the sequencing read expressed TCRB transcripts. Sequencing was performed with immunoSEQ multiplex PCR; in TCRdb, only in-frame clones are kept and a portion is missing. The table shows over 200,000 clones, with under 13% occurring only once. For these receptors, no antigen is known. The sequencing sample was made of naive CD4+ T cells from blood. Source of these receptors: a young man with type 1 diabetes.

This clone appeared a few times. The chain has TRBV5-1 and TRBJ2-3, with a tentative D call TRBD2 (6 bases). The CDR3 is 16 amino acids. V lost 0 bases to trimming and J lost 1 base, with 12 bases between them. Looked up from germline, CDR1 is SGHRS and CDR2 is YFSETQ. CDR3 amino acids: CASSLGSSGRTDTQYF. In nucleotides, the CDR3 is TGCGCCAGCAGCTTGGGAAGTAGCGGTCGCACAGATACGCAGTATTTT.

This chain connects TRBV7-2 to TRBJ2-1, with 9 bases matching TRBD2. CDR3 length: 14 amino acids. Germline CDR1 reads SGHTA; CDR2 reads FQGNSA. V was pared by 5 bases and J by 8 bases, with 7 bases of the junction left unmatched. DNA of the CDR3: TGTGCCAGCAGCCCGGGACTAGCCCGCGATGAGCAGTTCTTC. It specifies CASSPGLARDEQFF.